A single sample gave rise to the 27 T cell receptor beta chains below, sequenced in a study of cytomegalovirus exposure and HLA in healthy donors. The PCR contained 60 Vbeta and 13 Jbeta primers. Profiled with immunoSEQ multiplex PCR; TCRdb holds only in-frame clones, not every one. Here the sample spans roughly 200,000 clones, 77% being singletons. Sequences were obtained from PBMCs. The origin of the receptors is a woman aged 60-70 years in good health and CMV-seropositive.

V is TRBV2 and J is TRBJ2-2, with D maybe TRBD1 (5 bases). Germline V lookup: CDR1 SNHLY, CDR2 FYNNEI. The CDR3 runs to 16 residues. V lost 7 bases to trimming and J lost 1 base, with 16 bases between them. This CDR3 is CASTAGPDRNTGELFF. The CDR3 nucleotides are TGTGCCAGCACCGCTGGACCAGACAGGAACACCGGGGAGCTGTTTTTT.

This clone occurred a few times. The V call is TRBV15, the J call TRBJ2-1, with 11 bases lining up with TRBD2. The V and J ends lost 1 base and 5 bases, in that order; junction bases with no gene match: 7. Germline V gives CDR1 LNHNV, CDR2 YYDKDF (reference sequence). The CDR3 covers 17 residues. The CDR3 reads CATSRARLAGSHNEQFF. The DNA for the CDR3 is TGTGCCACCAGCAGAGCCCGACTAGCGGGGTCTCACAATGAGCAGTTCTTC.

J is TRBJ2-1 and V is TRBV5-6; 11 positions agree with TRBD2. Germline CDR1 SGHDT, CDR2 YYEEEE. V shed 0 bases, J shed 0 bases, and the junction held 8 bases outside the gene matches. The CDR3 covers 19 residues. In DNA form, the CDR3 reads TGTGCCAGCAGCTTGGATGCTAGCGGGGGGCAGAGCTCCTACAATGAGCAGTTCTTC. It specifies CASSLDASGGQSSYNEQFF.

J is TRBJ1-4 and V is TRBV9; no reliable D call. There are 15 residues in the CDR3. V lost 0 bases and J lost 7, with 13 bases in between. Germline assignment: CDR1 SGDLS and CDR2 YYNGEE. The CDR3 reads CASSVEGRSGEKLFF. The CDR3 DNA follows: TGTGCCAGCAGCGTAGAGGGCAGGAGCGGTGAAAAACTGTTTTTT.

CDR3 in amino acids: CASSLGLAGGEQYF. The CDR3, as DNA: TGTGCCAGCAGCTTAGGACTAGCGGGCGGCGAGCAGTACTTC. This chain links TRBV7-8 with TRBJ2-7, with 10 bases aligning to TRBD2. The V and J ends lost 1 base and 6 bases, in that order; junction bases with no gene match: 3. Germline V CDR1 and CDR2: SGHVS, FQNEAQ. The CDR3 has 14 residues.

The gene calls are TRBV28 and TRBJ2-7; tentatively, D is TRBD2 (5 bases). The germline V and J ends were trimmed by 6 bases and 3 bases, with 12 bases remaining between them. This CDR3 contains 13 residues. Germline CDR1 and CDR2: MDHEN and SYDVKM. The CDR3 DNA sequence: TGTGCCAGCAGGTTCGGCACTAGCTACGAGCAGTACTTC. Protein sequence: CASRFGTSYEQYF. Using reference TRBV28 and TRBJ2-7 for the parts outside the CDR3, the full variable domain is DVKVTQSSRYLVKRTGEKVFLECVQDMDHENMFWYRQDPGLGLRLIYFSYDVKMKEKGDIPEGYSVSREKKERFSLILESASTNQTSMYLCASRFGTSYEQYFGPGTRLTVT.

CDR3: CASSHEGLAGNNEQFF. The CDR3 nucleotides read TGTGCCAGCAGCCATGAGGGACTAGCGGGTAACAATGAGCAGTTCTTC. The genes are TRBV4-2 and TRBJ2-1, with 12 bases that match TRBD2. The length of the CDR3 is 16 residues. Germline V gene data show CDR1 as LGHNA and CDR2 as YNFKEQ. J gave up 5 bases and V 3 bases, and 5 bases lay outside the gene matches.

The J gene is TRBJ2-7, the V gene TRBV5-8; D is possibly TRBD1 (6 bases). The germline gives CDR1 SGHTS, CDR2 YDEGEE. The CDR3 loop spans 15 amino acids. Trimming pared 1 base from V and 6 bases from J, leaving 17 bases between. CDR3 protein: CASSLFGGQTAEQYF. The CDR3 DNA is TGTGCCAGCAGCTTGTTTGGAGGACAGACCGCCGAGCAGTACTTC.

The genes are TRBV5-4 and TRBJ1-1, with TRBD1 as a possible D gene (6 bases). The CDR3 extends over 14 amino acids. CDR1 and CDR2 from the germline V gene are SGHNT and YYREEE (reference sequence). With 0 bases removed from V and 6 bases from J, the gap between germline ends came to 12 bases. The CDR3 loop is CASSLVGRGAEAFF. As DNA, the CDR3 is TGTGCCAGCAGCTTGGTTGGCAGGGGAGCTGAAGCTTTCTTT.

This chain uses TRBV4-2 with TRBJ2-1; 11 bases are shared with TRBD2. The V gene end was trimmed by 7 bases and the J gene end by 2 bases; junction bases not matched to a gene: 4. Germline values: CDR1 LGHNA, CDR2 YNFKEQ. This CDR3 has 15 amino acids. The CDR3 sequence: CASNVAGGPYNEQFF. DNA for the CDR3: TGTGCCAGCAACGTAGCGGGAGGGCCCTACAATGAGCAGTTCTTC.

This rearrangement joins TRBV28 to TRBJ2-5; 7 bases fit TRBD2. Trimming removed 2 bases from V and 4 bases from J; junction bases left unmatched: 10. The CDR3 spans 16 residues. Germline CDR1 and CDR2: MDHEN and SYDVKM. This CDR3 is CASSLGGGGAGETQYF. The CDR3 DNA reads as TGTGCCAGCAGTTTAGGGGGGGGTGGGGCTGGAGAGACCCAGTACTTC.

The V gene is TRBV28, the J gene TRBJ2-3, with 7 bases fitting TRBD1. The CDR3 contains 13 residues. The V gene end was trimmed by 8 bases and the J gene end by 1 base; junction bases not matched to a gene: 3. The V gene's germline CDR1 is MDHEN and CDR2 SYDVKM. This CDR3 reads CASRDSGTDTQYF. The DNA of the CDR3 is TGTGCCAGCCGGGACAGTGGCACAGATACGCAGTATTTT.

This clone was seen just once. In DNA, the CDR3 is TGTGCCAGCAGTTCTCGACTGTCCGGGGGGGAAGCTTTCTTT. This codes for CASSSRLSGGEAFF. V gene TRBV11-3 combines with J gene TRBJ1-1; a possible D gene is TRBD1 (5 bases). The CDR3 is 14 residues long. Germline lookup yields CDR1 SGHNT and CDR2 YENEEA. V was trimmed by 6 bases and J by 8 bases, leaving 19 bases between them.

The chain links TRBV9 to TRBJ2-7; 12 nucleotides line up with TRBD2. Germline loops: CDR1 SGDLS, CDR2 YYNGEE. The CDR3 covers 15 residues. Trimming cost V 3 bases and J 9 bases; bases outside gene matches: 10. CDR3 amino acids: CASSEGTSGLFRQYF. CDR3 sequence (DNA): TGTGCCAGCAGCGAGGGGACTAGCGGGTTGTTTCGGCAGTACTTC.

The chain recombines TRBV7-2 with TRBJ1-5, with D perhaps matching TRBD1 (6 bases). V gave up 2 bases and J gave up 7 bases, with 12 bases separating them. The CDR3 totals 14 residues. The germline V gene encodes CDR1 SGHTA and CDR2 FQGNSA. In DNA form, the CDR3 reads TGTGCCAGCAGCTTATTACAGGGAAACCAGCCCCAGCATTTT. Its protein is CASSLLQGNQPQHF.

CDR3 nucleotides: TGCGCCAGCAGCTCGGACAGGGGTGGGACTGAAGCTTTCTTT. Translating it yields CASSSDRGGTEAFF. The chain couples TRBV5-1 to TRBJ1-1; 9 nucleotides match TRBD1. This CDR3 has 14 amino acids. Germline V CDR1 and CDR2: SGHRS, YFSETQ. Losses at the gene ends were 3 bases for V and 5 bases for J; bases not matched to a gene: 5.

This chain joins TRBV4-3 and TRBJ2-7; 8 bases line up with TRBD1. The germline V gene encodes CDR1 LGHNA and CDR2 YSLEER. The CDR3 covers 15 residues. Unmatched junction bases numbered 15, after V lost 2 bases and J lost 12 bases. The CDR3 nucleotides are TGCGCCAGCAGCCAATCTCCGGGACAGGTGGGGGAACGGTACTTC. The encoded protein is CASSQSPGQVGERYF.

The rearrangement uses TRBV6-1 and TRBJ2-7, with 10 bases aligning to TRBD2. Germline CDR1 MNHNS, CDR2 SASEGT. CDR3 length: 14 amino acids. V was pared by 11 bases and J by 2 bases, with 9 bases of the junction left unmatched. The CDR3 nucleotides read TGTGCCGGGGGGGGGACTAGCGATACCTACGAGCAGTACTTC. Amino acid sequence: CAGGGTSDTYEQYF.

This chain links TRBV19 with TRBJ1-1; no definite D call. Germline V gene sequence: CDR1 LNHDA, CDR2 SQIVND (reference sequence). The CDR3 contains 13 residues. The V end lost 4 bases, the J end lost 1 base, and 7 bases lay between the germline ends. Here the CDR3 DNA reads TGTGCCAGTAGTACACTCACGAACACTGAAGCTTTCTTT. Translation gives CASSTLTNTEAFF.

J is TRBJ1-2 and V is TRBV30; D gene uncertain. V was shortened by 2 bases and J by 3 bases, with 13 bases between the two germline ends. The CDR3 is made up of 14 amino acids. Germline V gene sequence: CDR1 GTSNPN, CDR2 SVGIG (reference sequence). In DNA, the CDR3 is TGTGCCTGGAGTACTGCGGGGTTTGACTATGGCTACACCTTC. Translating gives CAWSTAGFDYGYTF.

The genes are TRBV7-8 and TRBJ1-4; D gene unclear. The length of the CDR3 is 13 residues. Trimming cost V 11 bases and J 6 bases, with 16 bases left between them. CDR1 is SGHVS and CDR2 is FQNEAQ in the germline V gene. The CDR3 coding sequence is TGTGCCGCCCAAGGAGGGAAAGATGAAAAACTGTTTTTT. This sequence encodes CAAQGGKDEKLFF.

This chain joins TRBV5-6 and TRBJ2-5, with TRBD2 as a possible D gene (5 bases). V was pared by 0 bases and J by 11 bases, with 17 bases between. Germline V CDR1 and CDR2: SGHDT, YYEEEE. The CDR3 runs to 14 residues. CDR3 residues: CASSLVLRTEEQYF. DNA for the CDR3: TGTGCCAGCAGCTTGGTCTTGAGGACGGAGGAGCAGTACTTC.

In the case of this clone: Sequence at one end of the junction differs from germline and may be a read error. The V gene is TRBV7-8, the J gene TRBJ2-6; 7 bases are shared with TRBD2. CDR3 size: 13 residues. Germline values: CDR1 SGHVS, CDR2 FQNEAQ. The CDR3 DNA follows: TGTGCCAGCAGCGCTGGGAGGGCCAACGGCCTGACTTTC. This codes for CASSAGRANGLTF.

The gene calls are TRBV5-6 and TRBJ2-3, with D possibly matching TRBD1 (5 bases). Germline V lookup: CDR1 SGHDT, CDR2 YYEEEE. CDR3 length equals 15 residues. V was clipped by 0 bases and J by 11 bases, with 19 bases between them. In DNA form, the CDR3 reads TGTGCCAGCAGCTTGGGAACAACCGGCACAGGAAGGCAGTATTTT. Its translation is CASSLGTTGTGRQYF.

The chain is built from TRBV25-1 and TRBJ2-3; 9 nucleotides align to TRBD2. The CDR3 spans 17 residues. Trimming cost V 0 bases and J 3 bases; bases outside gene matches: 7. Germline-derived CDR1 and CDR2 are MGHDK and SYGVNS. CDR3 protein: CASSEYGTSFSTDTQYF. CDR3 nucleotides: TGTGCCAGCAGTGAATATGGGACTAGCTTTTCGACAGATACGCAGTATTTT.

The rearrangement links TRBV7-2 to TRBJ2-3; 7 bases are shared with TRBD2. This CDR3 has 14 residues. With V trimmed by 5 bases and J by 8 bases, 10 bases remained unmatched. Germline V gene sequence: CDR1 SGHTA, CDR2 FQGNSA. CDR3 sequence reads: CASSLRTPGGTQYF. The CDR3 region has the DNA TGTGCCAGCAGCCTCAGGACTCCGGGGGGTACGCAGTATTTT.

About this clone itself: At the DNA level, this CDR3 is encoded by other sequences in the same sample as well. The V call is TRBV18, the J call TRBJ1-5; TRBD1 might be the D (5 bases). The CDR3 consists of 14 residues. Trimming took 0 bases from V and 4 from J, leaving 7 bases between them. The germline gives CDR1 KGHSH, CDR2 LQKENI. DNA of the CDR3: TGTGCCAGCTCACCACCGGGGGGGAATCAGCCCCAGCATTTT. Protein product: CASSPPGGNQPQHF.